This T cell receptor beta chain originates from a study of vaccination and CD4 T cells after COVID-19. Treatment: roughly 10-day PBMC culture with coronavirus spike peptide pools or control peptides (ViraFEST assay). Antigen-specific T cell expansion with peptide pools preceded TCR sequencing in the ViraFEST approach. Positive PCR dates spanned March to December 2020, predating US Alpha, Beta and Delta variants. In regard to this clonotype: The antigen remains unidentified.

The CDR3 spans 14 residues. Trimming left V 3 bases short and J 2 bases short, with 9 bases between. Germline CDR1 and CDR2: SGHTA and FQGNSA. With the Oncomine TCR Beta short-read assay, DNA from cultured CD4+ T cells was sequenced. Researchers extracted genomic DNA from CD4+ T cells that had been cultured. In TCRdb, the PCR reads were re-called with MiXCR into one record per CDR3 protein. Of 7,600 or so distinct CDR3 sequences detected, about 59% appear once; the ten largest clones hold about 20%. J is TRBJ2-3 and V is TRBV7-2; no reliable D call. This TCR was sampled from a human donor with COVID-19. This specimen consisted of cultured CD4+ T cells from blood, obtained after SARS-CoV-2 vaccination. The CDR3 spells CASSFLGFTDTQYF. CDR3 bases: TGTGCCAGCAGCTTTTTAGGGTTCACAGATACGCAGTATTTT.